The rows below give T cell receptor beta chains drawn from one sample of a study of early T cells in non-severe SARS-CoV-2 infection. TCRdb ran MiXCR on the 5' RACE reads and lists one entry per CDR3 protein. The repertoire holds 75,000 to 80,000 distinct CDR3 sequences, with more than 7.5% as singletons. Sequenced material: whole blood. These receptors were taken from an adult who was a healthcare worker with PCR-confirmed SARS-CoV-2 infection or an uninfected control (not recorded which). CDR3s include the opening cysteine and the closing phenylalanine or tryptophan. The order of the fields is CDR3 protein, CDR3 DNA, V gene, J gene, D gene, clone size. A D gene is named only where the DNA matches it firmly. Clone size is shown for a subset of rows, as once, few, many or a class of expanded clone.

CDR3aa: CAISETQGSQPQHF
CDR3nt: TGTGCCATCAGTGAGACACAGGGTTCTCAGCCCCAGCATTTT
v_gene: TRBV10-3
j_gene: TRBJ1-5
d_gene: -
abundance: many

CDR3aa: CASSGGLAGVRQETQYF
CDR3nt: TGTGCCAGCAGCGGAGGACTAGCGGGAGTACGCCAAGAGACCCAGTACTTC
v_gene: TRBV7-3
j_gene: TRBJ2-5
d_gene: TRBD2
abundance: -

CDR3aa: CASNPGTALPFEQYF
CDR3nt: TGTGCCAGCAACCCCGGGACAGCTCTCCCTTTTGAGCAGTACTTC
v_gene: TRBV2
j_gene: TRBJ2-7
d_gene: TRBD1
abundance: many

CDR3aa: CASSSSTEGLETQYF
CDR3nt: TGTGCCAGCAGCTCATCCACTGAGGGTCTGGAGACCCAGTACTTC
v_gene: TRBV5-4
j_gene: TRBJ2-5
d_gene: -
abundance: -

CDR3aa: CASSFPSPADTQYF
CDR3nt: TGTGCCAGCAGCTTCCCGTCCCCGGCAGATACGCAGTATTTT
v_gene: TRBV11-2
j_gene: TRBJ2-3
d_gene: -
abundance: -

CDR3aa: CASSSGNTIYF
CDR3nt: TGTGCCAGCAGCTCTGGAAACACCATATATTTT
v_gene: TRBV7-9
j_gene: TRBJ1-3
d_gene: -
abundance: many

CDR3aa: CASSLHRASISYNEQFF
CDR3nt: TGTGCCAGCAGCCTTCACCGGGCTAGCATCTCCTACAATGAGCAGTTCTTC
v_gene: TRBV28
j_gene: TRBJ2-1
d_gene: -
abundance: many

CDR3aa: CASSNPSTAMNTEAFF
CDR3nt: TGTGCCAGTAGTAACCCCTCGACAGCTATGAACACTGAAGCTTTCTTT
v_gene: TRBV19
j_gene: TRBJ1-1
d_gene: -
abundance: -

CDR3aa: CAISESVTERSPLHF
CDR3nt: TGTGCCATCAGTGAGTCGGTGACTGAACGTTCGCCCCTCCACTTT
v_gene: TRBV10-3
j_gene: TRBJ1-6
d_gene: -
abundance: few

CDR3aa: CATSPGQGGSGYTF
CDR3nt: TGTGCCACCAGTCCGGGACAGGGAGGATCTGGCTACACCTTC
v_gene: TRBV24-1
j_gene: TRBJ1-2
d_gene: TRBD1
abundance: many

CDR3aa: CASYFAGENIQYF
CDR3nt: TGTGCCAGCTACTTTGCCGGCGAAAACATTCAGTACTTC
v_gene: TRBV28
j_gene: TRBJ2-4
d_gene: -
abundance: many

CDR3aa: CASSSLYPGELFF
CDR3nt: TGTGCCAGCAGTTCCCTTTATCCCGGGGAGCTGTTTTTT
v_gene: TRBV27
j_gene: TRBJ2-2
d_gene: -
abundance: many

CDR3aa: CSVLVAVEQFF
CDR3nt: TGCAGCGTTCTAGTCGCGGTAGAGCAGTTCTTC
v_gene: TRBV29-1
j_gene: TRBJ2-1
d_gene: -
abundance: many

CDR3aa: CASRPDQETQYF
CDR3nt: TGTGCCAGCAGACCCGACCAAGAGACCCAGTACTTC
v_gene: TRBV28
j_gene: TRBJ2-5
d_gene: -
abundance: few

CDR3aa: CASRRGAILGDGYTF
CDR3nt: TGCGCCAGCAGACGGGGGGCCATCCTTGGGGATGGCTACACCTTC
v_gene: TRBV5-1
j_gene: TRBJ1-2
d_gene: -
abundance: few

CDR3aa: CASSSISTDHNEQFF
CDR3nt: TGTGCCAGCAGTTCCATCTCGACAGATCACAATGAGCAGTTCTTC
v_gene: TRBV28
j_gene: TRBJ2-1
d_gene: -
abundance: many

CDR3aa: CASSLGADRFYEQYF
CDR3nt: TGTGCCAGCAGCTTAGGGGCGGACAGATTCTACGAGCAGTACTTC
v_gene: TRBV7-2
j_gene: TRBJ2-7
d_gene: -
abundance: many

CDR3aa: CASRPTSGREDEQFF
CDR3nt: TGTGCCAGCAGACCTACTAGCGGGAGGGAAGATGAGCAGTTCTTC
v_gene: TRBV6-5
j_gene: TRBJ2-1
d_gene: TRBD2
abundance: -

CDR3aa: CASSGRDSLAYEQYF
CDR3nt: TGTGCCAGCAGTGGGCGGGACAGTCTTGCGTACGAGCAGTACTTC
v_gene: TRBV2
j_gene: TRBJ2-7
d_gene: -
abundance: many

CDR3aa: CASRLGLTGELFF
CDR3nt: TGTGCCAGCAGACTGGGTCTCACCGGGGAGCTGTTTTTT
v_gene: TRBV6-5
j_gene: TRBJ2-2
d_gene: -
abundance: few